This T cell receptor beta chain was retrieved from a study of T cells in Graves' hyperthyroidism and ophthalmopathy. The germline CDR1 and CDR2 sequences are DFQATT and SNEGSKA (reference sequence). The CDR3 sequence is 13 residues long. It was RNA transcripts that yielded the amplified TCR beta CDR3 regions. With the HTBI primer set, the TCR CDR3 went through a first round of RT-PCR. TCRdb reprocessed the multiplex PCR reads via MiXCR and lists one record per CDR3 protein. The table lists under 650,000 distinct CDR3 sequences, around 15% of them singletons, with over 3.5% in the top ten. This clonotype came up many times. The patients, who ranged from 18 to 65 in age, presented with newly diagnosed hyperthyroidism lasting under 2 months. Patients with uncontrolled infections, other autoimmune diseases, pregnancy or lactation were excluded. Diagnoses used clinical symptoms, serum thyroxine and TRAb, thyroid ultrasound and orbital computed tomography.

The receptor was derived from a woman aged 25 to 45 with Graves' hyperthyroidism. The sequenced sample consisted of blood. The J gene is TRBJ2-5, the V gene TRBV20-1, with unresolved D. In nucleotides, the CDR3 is TGCAGCGTTGAAGGGCGACTCCAAGAGACCCAGTACTTC. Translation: CSVEGRLQETQYF.